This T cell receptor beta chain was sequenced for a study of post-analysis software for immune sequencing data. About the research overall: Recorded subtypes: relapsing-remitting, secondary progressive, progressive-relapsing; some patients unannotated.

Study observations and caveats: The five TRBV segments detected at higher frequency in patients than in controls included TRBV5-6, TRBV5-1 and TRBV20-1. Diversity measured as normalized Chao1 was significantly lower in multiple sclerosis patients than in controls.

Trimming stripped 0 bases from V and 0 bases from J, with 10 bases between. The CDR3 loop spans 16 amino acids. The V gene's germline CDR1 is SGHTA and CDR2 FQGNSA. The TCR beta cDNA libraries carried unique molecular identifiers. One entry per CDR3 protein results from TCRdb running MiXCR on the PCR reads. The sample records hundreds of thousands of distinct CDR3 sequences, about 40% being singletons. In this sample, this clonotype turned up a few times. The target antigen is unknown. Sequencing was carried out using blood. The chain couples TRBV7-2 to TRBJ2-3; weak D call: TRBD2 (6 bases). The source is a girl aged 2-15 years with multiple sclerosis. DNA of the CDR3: TGTGCCAGCAGCTTAGCCGGGACTTCTAGCACAGATACGCAGTATTTT. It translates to CASSLAGTSSTDTQYF.